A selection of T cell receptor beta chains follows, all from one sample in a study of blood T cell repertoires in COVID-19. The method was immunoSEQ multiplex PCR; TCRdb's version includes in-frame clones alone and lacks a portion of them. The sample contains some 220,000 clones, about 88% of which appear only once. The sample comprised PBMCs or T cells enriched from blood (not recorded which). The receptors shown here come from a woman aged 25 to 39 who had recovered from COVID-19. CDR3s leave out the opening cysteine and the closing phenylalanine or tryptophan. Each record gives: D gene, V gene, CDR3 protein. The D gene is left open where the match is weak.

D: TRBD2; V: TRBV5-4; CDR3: ASAVAGTTYEQY
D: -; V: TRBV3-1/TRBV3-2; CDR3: ASSPTPTDYGYT
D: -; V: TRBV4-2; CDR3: ASSQDPGIDEKLF
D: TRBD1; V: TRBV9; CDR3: ASGNRGRAGELF
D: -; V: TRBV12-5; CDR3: ASGLSRTTY
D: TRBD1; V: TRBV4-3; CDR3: ASSQLTGKYGEKLF
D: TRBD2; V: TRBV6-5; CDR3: ATTSGGTDTQY
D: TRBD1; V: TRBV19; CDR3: ASSIGTGQNTEAF
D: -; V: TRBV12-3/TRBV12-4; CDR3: ASSRTVEAF
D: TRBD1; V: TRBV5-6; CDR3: ASSLVGTANEKLF
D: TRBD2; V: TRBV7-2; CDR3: ASSLVSGDYNEQF
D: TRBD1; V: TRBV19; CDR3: ASSPGTGMAMNTEAF
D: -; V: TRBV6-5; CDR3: ASSYGQGNQPQH
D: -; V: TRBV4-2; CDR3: ASSQLSNQETQY
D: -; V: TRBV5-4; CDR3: ASSLAGTRTSYEQY
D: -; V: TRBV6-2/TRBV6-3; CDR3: ASSYETRSDTQY
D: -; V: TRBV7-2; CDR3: ASSLDRNEAF
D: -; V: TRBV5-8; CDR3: ASGNYEQY
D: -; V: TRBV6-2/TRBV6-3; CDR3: ASSYSMSRIPNYGYT
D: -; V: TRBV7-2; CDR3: ASSLRLSGNTIY
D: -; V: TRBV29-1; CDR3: SVTMAGNIYGYT
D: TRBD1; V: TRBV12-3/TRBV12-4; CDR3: ASSKQGANEQF
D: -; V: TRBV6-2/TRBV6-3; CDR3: ASSQRPGLRLTPTDTQY
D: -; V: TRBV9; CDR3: ASSRGGSDTEAF
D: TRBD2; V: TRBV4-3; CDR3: ASSPGLAGTNEQF
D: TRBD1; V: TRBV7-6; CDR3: ASSFLTGDKNTEAF
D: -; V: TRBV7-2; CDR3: ASSFNQETQY